This TCR beta chain was recorded in a study of shared clonotypes between healthy human individuals. Genomic DNA of unsorted samples came from 85 million to 90 million PBMCs. Germline V gene sequence: CDR1 MNHNS, CDR2 SASEGT. The V end was cut by 1 base, the J end by 3 bases, with 6 bases between. This CDR3 has 14 amino acids. Sequencing on ten immunoSEQ deep assay plates was performed for unsorted PBMC DNA. Sequencing was performed with immunoSEQ multiplex PCR; in TCRdb, only in-frame clones are kept and a portion is missing. The data contain some 530,000 clones, about 72% of them singletons. This clone is categorized as medium-sized (0.01 to 0.1%). Within the sample, other DNA sequences also encode this same CDR3.

The TCR originated in a woman aged 40 to 55 in good health. Some clones in this sample may be carry-over from other donors' samples. The chain recombines TRBV6-1 with TRBJ2-2; D gene uncertain. The sequenced sample consisted of PBMCs. The CDR3 loop reads CASSEVADTGELFF. DNA of the CDR3: TGTGCCAGCAGTGAAGTTGCGGACACCGGGGAGCTGTTTTTT.